This TCR beta chain comes out of a study of blood T cell repertoires in COVID-19. Study at large: The samples span acute and convalescent COVID-19 from the United States, Italy and Spain. T cells, B-cell-depleted T cells, or PBMCs supplied cDNA or gDNA.

Only in-frame clones appear in the TCRdb table, and some are missing; sequencing was by immunoSEQ multiplex PCR. The table shows approximately 110,000 clones, with 85% occurring only once. The CDR3 runs 13 residues. Trimming removed 1 base from V and 6 bases from J; junction bases left unmatched: 3. Germline CDR1 SQVTM, CDR2 ANQGSEA. Notes on this clone: The sample holds other DNA sequences that translate to the same CDR3.

The receptor comes from a man aged 35 to 55 with acute or convalescent COVID-19. The V gene is TRBV29-1, the J gene TRBJ2-1; 7 bases are a match to TRBD1. The source material was peripheral blood. As DNA, the CDR3 is TGCAGCGTTGAAGGACAGGGTTCCAATGAGCAGTTCTTC. It encodes CSVEGQGSNEQFF.